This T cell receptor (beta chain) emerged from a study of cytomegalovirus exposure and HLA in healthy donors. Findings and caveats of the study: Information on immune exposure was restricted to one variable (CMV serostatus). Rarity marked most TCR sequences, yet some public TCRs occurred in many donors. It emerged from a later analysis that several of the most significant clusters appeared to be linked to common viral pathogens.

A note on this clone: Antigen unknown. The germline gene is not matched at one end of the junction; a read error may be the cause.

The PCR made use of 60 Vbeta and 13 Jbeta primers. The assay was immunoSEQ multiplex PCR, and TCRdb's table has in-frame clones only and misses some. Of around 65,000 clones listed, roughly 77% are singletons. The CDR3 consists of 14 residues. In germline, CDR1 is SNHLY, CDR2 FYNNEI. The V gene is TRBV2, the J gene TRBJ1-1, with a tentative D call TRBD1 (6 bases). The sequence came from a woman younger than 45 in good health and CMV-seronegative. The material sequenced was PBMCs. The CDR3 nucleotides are TGTGCCAGCAGAGAAGGACAGTTGAACACTGAAGCTTTCTTT. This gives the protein CASREGQLNTEAFF.